These 30 T cell receptor beta chains originate from one sample sequenced in a study of PD-L1 blockade in urothelial cancer. Only in-frame clones appear in the TCRdb table, and some are missing; sequencing was by immunoSEQ multiplex PCR. The repertoire consists of under 130,000 clones, with about 85% occurring once and the leading ten covering 2% to 2.5%. Specimen: PBMCs, collected around atezolizumab (anti-PD-L1) treatment. The receptor set was obtained from a man in his fifties or sixties with urothelial cancer.

This clone has only a few counts. The rearrangement joins TRBV18 to TRBJ2-3, with D tentatively TRBD1 (6 bases). V lost 3 bases and J 4 bases, leaving 11 bases between the germline ends. Germline lookup yields CDR1 KGHSH and CDR2 LQKENI. This CDR3 is 14 amino acids long. In nucleotides, the CDR3 is TGTGCCAGCTCACCGCAGGGGCACGCAGATACGCAGTATTTT. Its protein is CASSPQGHADTQYF.

In its sample, this clone was seen a few times. The chain combines TRBV11-2 with TRBJ1-5; D unresolved. There are 13 residues in the CDR3. Per the germline V gene, CDR1 is SGHAT and CDR2 is FQNNGV. Trimming took 0 bases from V and 7 from J, leaving 7 bases between them. CDR3 sequence: CASSLDHQQPQHF. CDR3 sequence (DNA): TGTGCCAGCAGCTTAGATCATCAACAGCCCCAGCATTTT.

In its sample, this clone was seen once. This chain connects TRBV27 to TRBJ1-1; D remains ambiguous. The CDR3 loop spans 13 amino acids. V was trimmed by 6 bases and J by 3 bases, leaving 11 bases between them. The V gene's germline CDR1 is MNHEY and CDR2 SMNVEV (reference sequence). In DNA form, the CDR3 reads TGTGCCAGCAGCCAAAGCGGGGACACTGAAGCTTTCTTT. Encoded protein: CASSQSGDTEAFF.

V is TRBV5-4 and J is TRBJ2-7, with TRBD1 identical over 9 bases. The CDR3 runs to 13 residues. CDR1 and CDR2 from the germline V gene are SGHNT and YYREEE (reference sequence). V dropped 7 bases and J dropped 2; count of bases not matched to a gene: 4. The CDR3 region has the DNA TGTGCCAGCGGGAGGGACAGGGCCTACGAGCAGTACTTC. This codes for CASGRDRAYEQYF.

The gene calls are TRBV27 and TRBJ1-6, with 7 bases that match TRBD1. J lost 10 bases, V lost 4 bases, and 4 bases had no gene match. The CDR3 has 13 amino acids. The germline V gene has CDR1 MNHEY and CDR2 SMNVEV (reference sequence). CDR3 protein: CASSSTGASPLHF. For the CDR3, the DNA is TGTGCCAGCAGTTCAACAGGGGCCTCACCCCTCCACTTT.

The chain combines TRBV30 with TRBJ1-6; D is uncertain. Trimming took 0 bases from V and 0 from J, leaving 6 bases between them. Germline CDR1 is GTSNPN and CDR2 is SVGIG (reference sequence). The CDR3 is made up of 15 amino acids. DNA of the CDR3: TGTGCCTGGAGTGTCGGGAGCTCCTATAATTCACCCCTCCACTTT. Protein: CAWSVGSSYNSPLHF.

This clone showed up just once. The J gene is TRBJ1-5, the V gene TRBV6-5; 9 bases agree with TRBD1. Per the germline V gene, CDR1 is MNHEY and CDR2 is SVGAGI. Trimming cost V 6 bases and J 6 bases; bases outside gene matches: 3. CDR3 length: 13 amino acids. The CDR3 region has the DNA TGTGCCAGCAGAAGGGACAGGGCTCAGCCCCAGCATTTT. Its protein is CASRRDRAQPQHF.

The V call is TRBV6-5, the J call TRBJ1-1, with D unresolved. CDR1 and CDR2 from the germline V gene are MNHEY and SVGAGI. Trimming left V 2 bases short and J 4 bases short, with 11 bases between. This CDR3 has 14 amino acids. The CDR3 region has the DNA TGTGCCAGCAGTTACGCCCGAGGAAGCACTGAAGCTTTCTTT. Encoded protein: CASSYARGSTEAFF.

The chain is built from TRBV19 and TRBJ2-1; weak D call: TRBD2 (5 bases). Germline V gene sequence: CDR1 LNHDA, CDR2 SQIVND (reference sequence). CDR3 length: 13 amino acids. Deletions cut 8 bases from V and 9 bases from J, with 17 bases between. CDR3 in amino acids: CASSGLAGGEQFF. CDR3 coding DNA: TGTGCCAGTTCCGGCCTGGCGGGCGGTGAGCAGTTCTTC.

V is TRBV5-1 and J is TRBJ2-3, with a possible D match to TRBD2 (7 bases). Trimming stripped 4 bases from V and 4 bases from J, with 16 bases between. CDR3 length: 15 amino acids. Germline values: CDR1 SGHRS, CDR2 YFSETQ. CDR3 sequence: CASSPRGLDPDTQYF. CDR3 DNA: TGCGCCAGCAGCCCGCGGGGGCTAGACCCAGATACGCAGTATTTT.

The chain combines TRBV6-1 with TRBJ1-1, with a tentative D call TRBD1 (5 bases). The V gene's germline CDR1 is MNHNS and CDR2 SASEGT. The CDR3 contains 13 residues. With 3 bases removed from V and 1 base from J, the gap between germline ends came to 6 bases. The CDR3 sequence is CASSETENTEAFF. The DNA of the CDR3 is TGTGCCAGCAGTGAGACAGAGAACACTGAAGCTTTCTTT.

This clone was observed once. This rearrangement joins TRBV6-5 to TRBJ1-5; 8 bases match TRBD1. With 5 bases clipped from V and 4 bases from J, the junction kept 7 bases outside the gene matches. The length of the CDR3 is 15 residues. The germline CDR1 and CDR2 sequences are MNHEY and SVGAGI. CDR3 bases: TGTGCCAGCAGTGCAACAGGGGGTCGAAATCAGCCCCAGCATTTT. Protein sequence: CASSATGGRNQPQHF.

The chain is built from TRBV30 and TRBJ2-7; the D is unclear. The CDR3 covers 15 residues. Trimming left V 1 base short and J 6 bases short, with 19 bases between. The germline V gene has CDR1 GTSNPN and CDR2 SVGIG (reference sequence). This chain's CDR3 is CAWSGTTARRSEQYF. As DNA, the CDR3 is TGTGCCTGGAGTGGAACGACGGCTAGACGGAGCGAGCAGTACTTC.

The DNA for the CDR3 is TGTGCCAGCAGTAAGGGTATGGGAGGGAATGAGCAGTTCTTC. Translating gives CASSKGMGGNEQFF. V is TRBV6-5 and J is TRBJ2-1, with 7 bases matching TRBD2. The CDR3 consists of 14 residues. Germline CDR1 reads MNHEY; CDR2 reads SVGAGI. Trimming cost V 5 bases and J 7 bases; bases outside gene matches: 8.

The chain is built from TRBV7-2 and TRBJ1-2; a weak D match, TRBD1 (6 bases). CDR1 is SGHTA and CDR2 is FQGNSA in the germline V gene. V was cut by 4 bases and J by 6 bases, with 21 bases left in between. This CDR3 comprises 16 residues. CDR3 in amino acids: CASSSWGGVVGHGYTF. CDR3 DNA: TGTGCCAGCAGCTCGTGGGGGGGCGTTGTCGGCCATGGCTACACCTTC.

The CDR3 sequence is CASSLDLAGGVYEQYF. The CDR3 bases are TGTGCCAGCAGCTTAGATCTTGCAGGGGGCGTCTACGAGCAGTACTTC. The genes are TRBV11-2 and TRBJ2-7; 8 nucleotides line up with TRBD1. Per the germline V gene, CDR1 is SGHAT and CDR2 is FQNNGV. The CDR3 covers 16 residues. Trimming cost V 0 bases and J 3 bases; bases outside gene matches: 7. Using reference TRBV11-2 and TRBJ2-7 for the parts outside the CDR3, the full variable domain is EAGVAQSPRYKIIEKRQSVAFWCNPISGHATLYWYQQILGQGPKLLIQFQNNGVVDDSQLPKDRFSAERLKGVDSTLKIQPAKLEDSAVYLCASSLDLAGGVYEQYFGPGTRLTVT.

The CDR3: CASSYSMNTEAFF. CDR3 nucleotide sequence: TGTGCCAGCAGCTACTCCATGAACACTGAAGCTTTCTTT. The rearrangement joins TRBV14 to TRBJ1-1; D call uncertain. Germline V gives CDR1 SGHDN, CDR2 FVKESK. The CDR3 spans 13 residues. V dropped 5 bases and J dropped 0 bases, with 7 bases sitting between them.

The CDR3 DNA is TGTGCCAGCAGTTTGAATTGGGGACAGGGGATCTCACCCCTCCACTTT. Protein sequence: CASSLNWGQGISPLHF. The chain recombines TRBV28 with TRBJ1-6; 10 positions agree with TRBD1. The CDR3 has 16 residues. With 3 bases clipped from V and 10 bases from J, the junction kept 9 bases outside the gene matches. CDR1 is MDHEN, CDR2 SYDVKM, per germline.

The chain is built from TRBV19 and TRBJ2-6; 16 nucleotides line up with TRBD2. Germline CDR1 is LNHDA and CDR2 is SQIVND (reference sequence). This CDR3 has 20 amino acids. V shed 7 bases, J shed 0 bases, and the junction held 9 bases outside the gene matches. CDR3 protein: CASTKGGTSGRGSGANVLTF. As DNA, the CDR3 is TGTGCCAGTACAAAGGGGGGGACTAGCGGGAGGGGCTCTGGGGCCAACGTCCTGACTTTC.

The V and J genes are TRBV5-1 and TRBJ2-1; TRBD2 matches at 10 bases. The CDR3 contains 16 residues. V lost 4 bases to trimming and J lost 9 bases; unmatched junction nucleotides: 13. Germline-derived CDR1 and CDR2 are SGHRS and YFSETQ. Written as DNA, the CDR3 is TGCGCCAGCAGCGGGAATAGCGGGAGGCCTGTTGGTGAGCAGTTCTTC. Its translation: CASSGNSGRPVGEQFF.

The V gene is TRBV28, the J gene TRBJ1-5; D is perhaps TRBD1 (5 bases). Trimming cost V 6 bases and J 2 bases, with 14 bases left between them. The V gene's germline CDR1 is MDHEN and CDR2 SYDVKM. CDR3 length: 15 amino acids. The DNA for the CDR3 is TGTGCCAGCAGCGCTGGGAGGGGAGGCAATCAGCCCCAGCATTTT. Translating it yields CASSAGRGGNQPQHF.

The rearrangement links TRBV5-4 to TRBJ2-7, with 9 bases that match TRBD1. CDR3 length: 14 residues. V was clipped by 5 bases and J by 1 base; unmatched bases: 4. Germline V gene sequence: CDR1 SGHNT, CDR2 YYREEE (reference sequence). CDR3 sequence: CASRGDRASYEQYF. The CDR3 coding sequence is TGTGCCAGCAGGGGGGACAGGGCGTCCTACGAGCAGTACTTC.

The chain joins TRBV9 to TRBJ1-3; D perhaps matches TRBD1 (6 bases). Trimming shortened V by 4 bases and J by 0 bases, and 17 bases separated the two germline ends. The CDR3 length is 17 residues. Germline V gene lookup returns CDR1 SGDLS and CDR2 YYNGEE. CDR3 sequence: CASSPRQVDYSGNTIYF. CDR3 in DNA: TGTGCCAGCAGCCCCCGACAGGTTGATTACTCTGGAAACACCATATATTTT.

This sequence joins TRBV5-6 and TRBJ2-3, with 7 bases fitting TRBD2. Losses at the gene ends were 0 bases for V and 3 bases for J; bases not matched to a gene: 1. CDR1 and CDR2 from the germline V gene are SGHDT and YYEEEE. The CDR3 consists of 14 residues. CDR3 nucleotides: TGTGCCAGCAGCTTGGCGGGGGGAACAGATACGCAGTATTTT. It is translated as CASSLAGGTDTQYF.

This chain joins TRBV5-5 and TRBJ1-5, with a tentative D call TRBD1 (6 bases). The V gene's germline CDR1 is SGHKS and CDR2 YYEKEE (reference sequence). There are 13 residues in the CDR3. Trimming stripped 7 bases from V and 6 bases from J, with 14 bases between. CDR3 bases: TGTGCCAGCGGAGTCCCAGGGGTTCAGCCCCAGCATTTT. The encoded protein is CASGVPGVQPQHF. Full variable domain (outside the CDR3, taken from reference TRBV5-5 and TRBJ1-5): DAGVTQSPTHLIKTRGQQVTLRCSPISGHKSVSWYQQVLGQGPQFIFQYYEKEERGRGNFPDRFSARQFPNYSSELNVNALLLGDSALYLCASGVPGVQPQHFGDGTRLSIL.

This sequence joins TRBV19 and TRBJ1-2, with no clear D. V was shortened by 6 bases and J by 0 bases, with 11 bases between the two germline ends. In germline, CDR1 is LNHDA, CDR2 SQIVND (reference sequence). The CDR3 runs 14 residues. The CDR3 bases are TGTGCCAGTAGCGACACCACGGCTAACTATGGCTACACCTTC. As protein: CASSDTTANYGYTF.

The chain joins TRBV30 to TRBJ2-3, with D unresolved. Looked up from germline, CDR1 is GTSNPN and CDR2 is SVGIG (reference sequence). V was trimmed by 0 bases and J by 0 bases, leaving 10 bases between them. The CDR3 is 15 amino acids. CDR3 residues: CAWSVMTLSTDTQYF. As DNA, the CDR3 is TGTGCCTGGAGTGTAATGACACTTAGCACAGATACGCAGTATTTT.

This chain connects TRBV2 to TRBJ2-5, with D uncertain. This CDR3 region has 13 residues. The germline CDR1 and CDR2 sequences are SNHLY and FYNNEI. Trimming shortened V by 0 bases and J by 9 bases, and 11 bases separated the two germline ends. The CDR3 DNA reads as TGTGCCAGCAGTGAAGCGACGAGGCTTCCCCAGTACTTC. The encoded protein is CASSEATRLPQYF.

CDR3 DNA: TGCGCCAGCAGCCAAATAGCGGGAGCCACCGGGGAGCTGTTTTTT. This encodes CASSQIAGATGELFF. This rearrangement joins TRBV4-1 to TRBJ2-2; 9 bases agree with TRBD2. The CDR3 is made up of 15 amino acids. Germline trimming cut 2 bases from V and 4 bases from J; bases unmatched to any gene: 2. Per the germline V gene, CDR1 is MGHRA and CDR2 is YSYEKL.

The gene calls are TRBV15 and TRBJ2-1; D is perhaps TRBD2 (5 bases). The CDR3 contains 18 residues. Trimming took 3 bases from V and 5 from J, leaving 23 bases between them. Germline lookup yields CDR1 LNHNV and CDR2 YYDKDF (reference sequence). The CDR3 protein is CATSRRPPGSGKNNEQFF. The CDR3 DNA reads TGTGCCACCAGCAGGAGACCCCCTGGGAGCGGAAAAAACAATGAGCAGTTCTTC.